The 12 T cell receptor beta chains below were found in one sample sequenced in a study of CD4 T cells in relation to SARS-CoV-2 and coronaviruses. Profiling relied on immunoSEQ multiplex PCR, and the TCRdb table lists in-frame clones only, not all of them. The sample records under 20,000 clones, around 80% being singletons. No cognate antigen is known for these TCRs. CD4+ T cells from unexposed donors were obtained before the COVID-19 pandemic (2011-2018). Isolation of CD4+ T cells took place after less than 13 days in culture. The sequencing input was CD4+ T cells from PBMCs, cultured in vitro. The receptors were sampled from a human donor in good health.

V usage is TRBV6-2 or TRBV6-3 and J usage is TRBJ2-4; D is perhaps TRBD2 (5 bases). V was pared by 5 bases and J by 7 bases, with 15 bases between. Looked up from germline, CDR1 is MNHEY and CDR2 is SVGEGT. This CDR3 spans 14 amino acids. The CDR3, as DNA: TGTGCCAGCAGTCTAGCCTTAGCCGGGAACATTCAGTACTTC. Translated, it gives CASSLALAGNIQYF.

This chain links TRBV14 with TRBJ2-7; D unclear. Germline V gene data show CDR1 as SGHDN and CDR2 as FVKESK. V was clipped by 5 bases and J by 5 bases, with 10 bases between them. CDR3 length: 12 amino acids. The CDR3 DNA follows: TGTGCCAGCAGCTCAGGCGGTCACGAGCAGTACTTC. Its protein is CASSSGGHEQYF.

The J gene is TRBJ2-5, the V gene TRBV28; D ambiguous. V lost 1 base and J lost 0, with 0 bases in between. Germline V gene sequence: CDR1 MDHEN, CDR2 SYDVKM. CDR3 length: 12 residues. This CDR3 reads CASSLYQETQYF. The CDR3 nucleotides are TGTGCCAGCAGTTTATACCAAGAGACCCAGTACTTC.

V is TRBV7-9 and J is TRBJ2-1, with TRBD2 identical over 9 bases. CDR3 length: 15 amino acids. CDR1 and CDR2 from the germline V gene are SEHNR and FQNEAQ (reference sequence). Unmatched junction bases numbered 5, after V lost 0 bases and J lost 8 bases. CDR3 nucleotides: TGTGCCAGCAGCTTAGCCGGCGGGAGGGCTCATGAGCAGTTCTTC. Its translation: CASSLAGGRAHEQFF.

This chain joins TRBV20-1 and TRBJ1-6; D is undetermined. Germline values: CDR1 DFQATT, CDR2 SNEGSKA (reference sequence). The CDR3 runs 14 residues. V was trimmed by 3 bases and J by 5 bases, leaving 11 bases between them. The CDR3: CSASSQSNNSPLHF. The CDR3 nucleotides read TGCAGTGCTAGTAGCCAGAGTAATAATTCACCCCTCCACTTT.

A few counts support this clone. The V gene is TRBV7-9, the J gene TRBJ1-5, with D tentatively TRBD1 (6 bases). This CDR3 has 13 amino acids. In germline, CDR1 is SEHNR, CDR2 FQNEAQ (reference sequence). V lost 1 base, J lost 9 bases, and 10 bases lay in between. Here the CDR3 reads CASSLGGHGPQHF. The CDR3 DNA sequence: TGTGCCAGCAGCTTAGGGGGGCATGGGCCCCAGCATTTT.

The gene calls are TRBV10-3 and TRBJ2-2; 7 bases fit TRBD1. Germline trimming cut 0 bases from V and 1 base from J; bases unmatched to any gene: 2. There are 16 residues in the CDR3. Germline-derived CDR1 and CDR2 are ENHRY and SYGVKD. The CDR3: CAISESGTENTGELFF. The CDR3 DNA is TGTGCCATCAGTGAGTCCGGGACAGAGAACACCGGGGAGCTGTTTTTT.

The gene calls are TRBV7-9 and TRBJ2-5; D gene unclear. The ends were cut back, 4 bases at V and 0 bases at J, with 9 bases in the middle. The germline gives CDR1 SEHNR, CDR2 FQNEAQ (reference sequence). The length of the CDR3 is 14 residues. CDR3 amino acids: CASSSARYQETQYF. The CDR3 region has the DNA TGTGCCAGCAGCTCCGCACGGTACCAAGAGACCCAGTACTTC.

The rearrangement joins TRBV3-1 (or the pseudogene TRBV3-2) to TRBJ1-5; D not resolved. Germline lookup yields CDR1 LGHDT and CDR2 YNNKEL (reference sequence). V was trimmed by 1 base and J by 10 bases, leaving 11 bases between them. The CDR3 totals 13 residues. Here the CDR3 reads CASSQVRDTPQHF. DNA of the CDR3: TGTGCCAGCAGCCAAGTACGGGATACACCCCAGCATTTT.

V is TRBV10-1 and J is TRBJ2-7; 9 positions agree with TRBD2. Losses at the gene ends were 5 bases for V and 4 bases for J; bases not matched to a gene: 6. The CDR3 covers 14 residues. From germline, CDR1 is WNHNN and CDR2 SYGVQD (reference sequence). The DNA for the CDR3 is TGCGCCAGCAGTTTAGCGGGAGCGGGGTACGAGCAGTACTTC. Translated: CASSLAGAGYEQYF.

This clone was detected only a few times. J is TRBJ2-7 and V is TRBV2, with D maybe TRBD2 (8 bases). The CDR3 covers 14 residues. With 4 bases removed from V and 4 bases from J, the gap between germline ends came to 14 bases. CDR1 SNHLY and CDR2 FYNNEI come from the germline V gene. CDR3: CASSVGRGRYEQYF. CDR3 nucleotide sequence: TGTGCCAGCAGTGTCGGGAGGGGGCGGTACGAGCAGTACTTC.

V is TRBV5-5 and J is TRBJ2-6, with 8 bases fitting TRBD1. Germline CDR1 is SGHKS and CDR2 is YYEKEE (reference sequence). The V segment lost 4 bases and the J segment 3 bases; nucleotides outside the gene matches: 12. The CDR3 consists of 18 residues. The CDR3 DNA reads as TGTGCCAGCAGCCTCGACAGGGGCCCCCAATTTGGGGCCAACGTCCTGACTTTC. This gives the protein CASSLDRGPQFGANVLTF.